A single sample is the source of the 18 T cell receptor beta chains below, sequenced in a study of blood T cell repertoires in COVID-19. Clones were read by immunoSEQ multiplex PCR, and TCRdb kept only the in-frame ones, dropping some. The sample shows under 300,000 clones, around 80% of them seen only once. The material sequenced was peripheral blood. The source is an older man with acute or convalescent COVID-19.

The chain joins TRBV20-1 to TRBJ1-5, with a tentative D call TRBD1 (6 bases). The CDR3 totals 15 residues. CDR1 DFQATT and CDR2 SNEGSKA come from the germline V gene (reference sequence). V shed 3 bases and J shed 2 bases, with 14 bases lying between them. CDR3 amino acids: CSASRAGVGNQPQHF. CDR3 nucleotide sequence: TGCAGTGCTAGTAGGGCAGGGGTCGGCAATCAGCCCCAGCATTTT.

Concerning this clone: Compared with germline, one end of the junction differs, possibly owing to a read error. The gene calls are TRBV7-7 and TRBJ1-1; unclear D gene. The CDR3 sequence is 13 residues long. Per the germline V gene, CDR1 is SSHAT and CDR2 is FNYEAQ (reference sequence). CDR3: CASSVSMNTEAFF. CDR3 nucleotide sequence: TGTGCTAGCAGCGTCAGTATGAACACTGAAGCTTTCTTT.

This chain joins TRBV6-1 and TRBJ2-5; 10 bases are a match to TRBD1. CDR1 MNHNS and CDR2 SASEGT come from the germline V gene. This CDR3 has 16 amino acids. Trimming took 2 bases from V and 4 from J; bases not matched to a gene: 7. This chain's CDR3 is CASSELGTGVIETQYF. CDR3 DNA sequence: TGTGCCAGCAGTGAATTGGGGACAGGGGTTATAGAGACCCAGTACTTC.

The V gene is TRBV2, the J gene TRBJ2-3, with D perhaps TRBD2 (5 bases). Germline V gives CDR1 SNHLY, CDR2 FYNNEI. V was cut by 4 bases and J by 3 bases, with 11 bases left in between. The CDR3 is made up of 14 amino acids. CDR3 loop: CASSVFGETDTQYF. CDR3 coding DNA: TGTGCCAGCAGTGTATTCGGGGAAACAGATACGCAGTATTTT.

The chain is built from TRBV19 and TRBJ2-2, with 12 bases that match TRBD2. There are 16 residues in the CDR3. The trim removed 4 bases at V and 6 bases at J, leaving 6 bases unmatched. Germline V gene lookup returns CDR1 LNHDA and CDR2 SQIVND (reference sequence). Here the CDR3 reads CASSKTSGRLAGELFF. In DNA, the CDR3 is TGTGCCAGTAGTAAAACTAGCGGGAGGTTGGCCGGGGAGCTGTTTTTT.

The gene calls are TRBV10-2 and TRBJ1-2, with 9 bases that match TRBD1. Trimming cost V 6 bases and J 4 bases; bases outside gene matches: 12. This CDR3 has 16 residues. Germline loops: CDR1 WSHSY, CDR2 SAAADI. Written as DNA, the CDR3 is TGCGCCAGCAGGGATGCCTCGACAGGGGGAGGCTATGGCTACACCTTC. This codes for CASRDASTGGGYGYTF.

The chain couples TRBV18 to TRBJ1-1, with 11 bases fitting TRBD1. Per the germline V gene, CDR1 is KGHSH and CDR2 is LQKENI. Unmatched junction bases numbered 3, after V lost 1 base and J lost 5 bases. The CDR3 has 15 residues. CDR3 region: CASSPRTGGETEAFF. The CDR3 DNA is TGTGCCAGCTCACCACGGACAGGGGGCGAAACTGAAGCTTTCTTT.

The chain employs TRBV5-4 and TRBJ2-3, with D uncertain. This CDR3 comprises 13 residues. Germline CDR1 SGHNT, CDR2 YYREEE (reference sequence). Trimming pared 4 bases from V and 4 bases from J, leaving 10 bases between. The CDR3 region has the DNA TGTGCCAGCAGCCCCGGTCTCCCAGATACGCAGTATTTT. Amino acids: CASSPGLPDTQYF.

This chain uses TRBV6-1 with TRBJ2-1; TRBD1 aligns across 7 bases. The CDR3 consists of 16 residues. Trimming removed 1 base from V and 2 bases from J; junction bases left unmatched: 5. In germline, CDR1 is MNHNS, CDR2 SASEGT. This CDR3 is CASSEEDRPPYNEQFF. The DNA for the CDR3 is TGTGCCAGCAGTGAAGAGGACAGGCCCCCCTACAATGAGCAGTTCTTC.

This rearrangement joins TRBV5-1 to TRBJ2-1, with D possibly matching TRBD2 (6 bases). The CDR3 is made up of 16 amino acids. The germline V gene has CDR1 SGHRS and CDR2 YFSETQ. V shed 0 bases and J shed 3 bases, with 13 bases lying between them. The chain's CDR3 is CASSLELAMRYNEQFF. CDR3 sequence (DNA): TGCGCCAGCAGCTTGGAACTAGCAATGCGCTACAATGAGCAGTTCTTC.

This sequence joins TRBV2 and TRBJ1-1; D unclear. Germline values: CDR1 SNHLY, CDR2 FYNNEI. V was cut by 6 bases and J by 2 bases, with 10 bases left in between. This CDR3 spans 13 amino acids. In DNA form, the CDR3 reads TGTGCCAGCAGGACCGGACTCAACACTGAAGCTTTCTTT. This translates into CASRTGLNTEAFF.

The chain couples TRBV30 to TRBJ2-1, with TRBD2 matching 8 bases. Germline CDR1 and CDR2: GTSNPN and SVGIG (reference sequence). The CDR3 runs 13 residues. The V gene end was trimmed by 6 bases and the J gene end by 8 bases; junction bases not matched to a gene: 9. This chain's CDR3 is CACEGLVIYEQFF. In nucleotides, the CDR3 is TGTGCCTGCGAGGGACTAGTAATCTATGAGCAGTTCTTC. The complete variable domain, with remaining parts taken from reference TRBV30 and TRBJ2-1, reads SQTIHQWPATLVQPVGSPLSLECTVEGTSNPNLYWYRQAAGRGLQLLFYSVGIGQISSEVPQNLSASRPQDRQFILSSKKLLLSDSGFYLCACEGLVIYEQFFGPGTRLTVL.

The chain carries TRBV15 and TRBJ2-5; TRBD1 might be the D (7 bases). The CDR3 is made up of 16 amino acids. V lost 0 bases, J lost 8 bases, and 19 bases lay in between. Germline values: CDR1 LNHNV, CDR2 YYDKDF (reference sequence). The CDR3 region is CATSRDGAGQLRTQYF. DNA for the CDR3: TGTGCCACCAGCAGAGATGGGGCGGGACAGTTGCGAACCCAGTACTTC.

The rearrangement uses TRBV2 and TRBJ2-3; a possible D gene is TRBD2 (5 bases). Germline loops: CDR1 SNHLY, CDR2 FYNNEI. V was shortened by 7 bases and J by 0 bases, with 11 bases between the two germline ends. The CDR3 has 14 amino acids. CDR3 loop: CASMRAGSTDTQYF. Written as DNA, the CDR3 is TGTGCCAGCATGCGGGCAGGAAGCACAGATACGCAGTATTTT.

The CDR3 region is CASSLAAGEGYGYTF. CDR3 sequence (DNA): TGCGCCAGCAGCTTGGCGGCAGGGGAGGGCTATGGCTACACCTTC. The chain joins TRBV5-1 to TRBJ1-2, with a weak D call TRBD1 (6 bases). Germline V gene data show CDR1 as SGHRS and CDR2 as YFSETQ. V was clipped by 0 bases and J by 4 bases, with 13 bases between them. The CDR3 is 15 amino acids.

This chain links TRBV7-2 with TRBJ2-1; no clear D gene. The V end lost 0 bases, the J end lost 0 bases, and 6 bases lay between the germline ends. Germline CDR1 is SGHTA and CDR2 is FQGNSA. This CDR3 has 15 residues. The CDR3 loop is CASSLAWSSYNEQFF. The CDR3 DNA reads as TGTGCCAGCAGCTTAGCCTGGAGCTCCTACAATGAGCAGTTCTTC. The full variable domain, in which reference TRBV7-2 and TRBJ2-1 provide the parts outside the CDR3, is GAGVSQSPSNKVTEKGKDVELRCDPISGHTALYWYRQSLGQGLEFLIYFQGNSAPDKSGLPSDRFSAERTGGSVSTLTIQRTQQEDSAVYLCASSLAWSSYNEQFFGPGTRLTVL.

This chain links TRBV5-1 with TRBJ1-1; D might be TRBD1 (6 bases). There are 15 residues in the CDR3. The germline V gene has CDR1 SGHRS and CDR2 YFSETQ. The ends were cut back, 4 bases at V and 1 base at J, with 14 bases in the middle. This CDR3 is CASSLVQGPNTEAFF. CDR3 nucleotide sequence: TGCGCCAGCAGCCTAGTACAGGGACCGAACACTGAAGCTTTCTTT.

The V gene is TRBV5-1, the J gene TRBJ2-7; 8 nucleotides align to TRBD1. Germline loops: CDR1 SGHRS, CDR2 YFSETQ. Trimming removed 0 bases from V and 3 bases from J; junction bases left unmatched: 14. The CDR3 extends over 18 amino acids. CDR3 nucleotides: TGCGCCAGCAGCTTGGGAGGTATTTCCGGGACAGGCTACTACGAGCAGTACTTC. Its translation: CASSLGGISGTGYYEQYF.